This record looks at one TCR beta chain sequence and its context. The PCR had 60 Vbeta and 13 Jbeta primers. Some clones are missing from TCRdb's copy, which holds only in-frame ones; the method was immunoSEQ multiplex PCR. The sample includes around 96,000 clones, approximately 64% seen only once; the top ten take approximately 3%. The record originates from a study of cytomegalovirus exposure and HLA in healthy donors. Trimming took off 1 base at V and 6 bases at J, with 3 bases between the two ends. CDR3 length: 11 residues. The germline gives CDR1 MGHRA, CDR2 YSYEKL. This chain links TRBV4-1 with TRBJ1-2; no reliable D call. The sample consisted of PBMCs. The receptor was isolated from a man aged 60-69 years in good health and CMV-seronegative. DNA of the CDR3: TGCGCCAGCAGCCAAGGAGATGGCTACACCTTC. Protein: CASSQGDGYTF.